The 14 T cell receptor beta chains below come from one sample, sequenced in a study of regulatory T cells in long-lasting Graves disease. Time point indicated: persistent/refractory GD, antithyroid drugs over 5 years with positive TRAb. RNA from PBMCs was the source of the TCR library. Arm-PCR of CDR3 regions with iRepertoire HTBI primers generated TCR beta libraries. MiXCR, applied by TCRdb to the multiplex PCR reads, yields one record per CDR3 protein. The sample yields roughly 400,000 distinct CDR3 sequences, roughly a fifth seen once. The sample here was peripheral blood mononuclear cells (PBMCs), taken when the disease was refractory, from a patient treated with antithyroid drugs. The receptor set was obtained from a female donor with Graves disease.

The chain joins TRBV12-3 or TRBV12-4 to TRBJ2-3, with 8 nucleotides matching TRBD2. The ends lost 5 bases at V and 2 bases at J; junction bases unmatched: 9. The CDR3 contains 16 residues. CDR3 region: CASSPNRLANTDTQYF. CDR3 nucleotide sequence: TGTGCCAGCAGTCCCAACCGACTAGCGAACACAGATACGCAGTATTTT.

The CDR3 loop is CAISEPDSYEQYF. In DNA form, the CDR3 reads TGTGCCATCAGTGAACCGGACAGCTACGAGCAGTACTTC. V and J are TRBV10-3 and TRBJ2-7; possible D gene TRBD1, 6 bases. The ends were cut back, 3 bases at V and 3 bases at J, with 9 bases in the middle. Germline loops: CDR1 ENHRY, CDR2 SYGVKD. The CDR3 extends over 13 amino acids.

In this sample, this clonotype turned up many times. The chain recombines TRBV12-3 or TRBV12-4 with TRBJ1-6; TRBD1 is a possible D gene (5 bases). The CDR3 spans 14 residues. Trimming shortened V by 6 bases and J by 6 bases, and 12 bases separated the two germline ends. DNA of the CDR3: TGTGCCAGCAGCCCACGGGGCGGTAATTCACCCCTCCACTTT. Its translation: CASSPRGGNSPLHF.

The chain combines TRBV6-1 with TRBJ2-7; D is possibly TRBD1 (5 bases). V shed 7 bases and J shed 0 bases, with 16 bases lying between them. Per the germline V gene, CDR1 is MNHNS and CDR2 is SASEGT. The CDR3 is made up of 15 amino acids. This CDR3 is CASMGNRKSSYEQYF. Written as DNA, the CDR3 is TGTGCCAGCATGGGAAACAGGAAGAGCTCCTACGAGCAGTACTTC.

Only a few counts were recorded for this clonotype. This sequence joins TRBV5-4 and TRBJ1-1, with D maybe TRBD1 (6 bases). CDR1 is SGHNT and CDR2 is YYREEE in the germline V gene (reference sequence). The CDR3 totals 14 residues. Trimming pared 4 bases from V and 2 bases from J, leaving 12 bases between. Here the CDR3 DNA reads TGTGCCAGCAGCCCAGGGGAAATTAACACTGAAGCTTTCTTT. It codes for CASSPGEINTEAFF.

This clonotype was observed at least ten times. V gene TRBV2 combines with J gene TRBJ2-7; 8 bases match TRBD1. V was pared by 5 bases and J by 2 bases, with 5 bases of the junction left unmatched. The CDR3 consists of 14 residues. Germline V gene data show CDR1 as SNHLY and CDR2 as FYNNEI. CDR3 coding DNA: TGTGCCAGCAGTCCCCAGGGGGCGGCCTACGAGCAGTACTTC. This encodes CASSPQGAAYEQYF.

Ten or more counts support this clonotype. The junction and the germline gene differ at one end; a read error may be behind it. The rearrangement uses TRBV28 and TRBJ2-7, with TRBD2 matching over 11 bases. This CDR3 has 15 residues. Germline V gene data show CDR1 as MDHEN and CDR2 as SYDVKM. The CDR3 protein is CASSAFTSGRLLRIF. CDR3 coding DNA: TGTGCCAGCAGTGCGTTTACTAGCGGGAGACTCCTCCGTATATTC.

This clonotype was counted many times. The V gene is TRBV28, the J gene TRBJ1-2, with TRBD1 as a possible D gene (6 bases). The CDR3 runs to 16 residues. CDR1 MDHEN and CDR2 SYDVKM come from the germline V gene. V was shortened by 5 bases and J by 6 bases, with 22 bases between the two germline ends. The CDR3 loop is CASSPPPTVGADGYTF. Here the CDR3 DNA reads TGTGCCAGCAGTCCCCCCCCGACGGTGGGGGCGGATGGCTACACCTTC.

The chain has TRBV5-5 and TRBJ2-3; D possibly corresponds to TRBD2 (6 bases). The CDR3 is made up of 13 amino acids. Trimming removed 5 bases at V and 1 base at J, with 8 bases between. Looked up from germline, CDR1 is SGHKS and CDR2 is YYEKEE (reference sequence). The CDR3 loop reads CASRASGTDTQYF. As DNA, the CDR3 is TGTGCCAGCAGGGCTAGCGGCACAGATACGCAGTATTTT. The full variable domain, with the rest looked up from reference TRBV5-5 and TRBJ2-3, is DAGVTQSPTHLIKTRGQQVTLRCSPISGHKSVSWYQQVLGQGPQFIFQYYEKEERGRGNFPDRFSARQFPNYSSELNVNALLLGDSALYLCASRASGTDTQYFGPGTRLTVL.

The chain combines TRBV7-6 with TRBJ2-5, with 12 bases matching TRBD1. Germline V lookup: CDR1 SGHVS, CDR2 FNYEAQ. With V trimmed by 3 bases and J by 5 bases, 7 bases remained unmatched. This CDR3 is built from 16 residues. CDR3 sequence reads: CASSFSGTGGSETQYF. The CDR3 nucleotides read TGTGCCAGCAGCTTTTCCGGGACAGGGGGCTCTGAGACCCAGTACTTC.

This clonotype was counted at least ten times. V and J are TRBV2 and TRBJ1-5; 7 bases agree with TRBD1. This CDR3 has 14 amino acids. Germline assignment: CDR1 SNHLY and CDR2 FYNNEI. Trimming removed 5 bases from V and 5 bases from J; junction bases left unmatched: 6. In DNA, the CDR3 is TGTGCCAGCAGTAAAGACAGGGCCGATCAGCCCCAGCATTTT. Its translation: CASSKDRADQPQHF.

The chain joins TRBV12-3 or TRBV12-4 to TRBJ2-3, with D perhaps assigned TRBD1 or TRBD2 (5 bases each). The CDR3 has 14 amino acids. Deletions cut 4 bases from V and 3 bases from J, with 11 bases between. The CDR3 loop reads CASSSGTKTDTQYF. DNA for the CDR3: TGTGCCAGCAGTTCCGGGACCAAAACAGATACGCAGTATTTT.

This clonotype was detected a few times. The chain joins TRBV6-2 or TRBV6-3 to TRBJ2-7; tentatively, D is TRBD1 or TRBD2 (5 bases each). The V end was cut by 0 bases, the J end by 0 bases, with 15 bases between. Per the germline V gene, CDR1 is MNHEY and CDR2 is SVGEGT. This CDR3 region has 17 residues. The CDR3 region has the DNA TGTGCCAGCAGTTACTCCACCGGGGCAGGGCGCTCCTACGAGCAGTACTTC. Protein sequence: CASSYSTGAGRSYEQYF.

The chain combines TRBV29-1 with TRBJ1-1; TRBD1 matches at 7 bases. CDR1 SQVTM and CDR2 ANQGSEA come from the germline V gene. CDR3 length: 14 residues. The trim removed 2 bases at V and 1 base at J, leaving 4 bases unmatched. Here the CDR3 reads CSVEPGQRNTEAFF. In nucleotides, the CDR3 is TGCAGCGTTGAACCGGGACAGAGGAACACTGAAGCTTTCTTT.